This T cell receptor beta chain was sequenced during a study of T-cell reconstitution after alpha-beta-depleted transplantation in children. This clonotype was counted many times. V lost 2 bases and J lost 8; bases outside the gene matches: 13. CDR1 is MNHEY, CDR2 SMNVEV, per germline (reference sequence). This CDR3 has 17 residues. Unique molecular identifiers were used to barcode this TCRbeta library. TCRdb re-called the PCR reads with MiXCR, one entry per CDR3 protein. This table holds 490,000 or so distinct CDR3 sequences, 8% to 11% found once. The clonotype comes from a child aged 2 to 10 with inherited bone marrow failure, due to receive a stem cell transplant. The chain uses TRBV27 and TRBJ2-1; 9 bases agree with TRBD1. This specimen was PBMCs, taken before TCRalphabeta/CD19-depleted stem cell transplant. Here the CDR3 reads CASSLAHPGQGLDEQFF. CDR3 nucleotide sequence: TGTGCCAGCAGTTTAGCTCATCCGGGACAGGGTTTGGATGAGCAGTTCTTC.